A selection of T cell receptor beta chains follows, all from one sample in a study of T cell changes during pregnancy in multiple sclerosis. This table comes from immunoSEQ multiplex PCR, and its TCRdb copy is limited to in-frame clones, with some not included. The sample has tens of thousands of clones, roughly 89% seen once. Sample: peripheral blood, taken after pregnancy. All receptors derive from a female donor in good health, enrolled as a control in a pregnancy study. Each CDR3 is given with its conserved first and last residue. The order of the fields is clone size, D gene, V gene, J gene, CDR3 protein, CDR3 DNA. The D gene is left open where the match is weak. Where a row states a size, it is once, few, many or the class of an expanded clone; other rows omit it.

NA,TRBD2,TRBV7-2,TRBJ2-3,CASSPTSGGTTDTQYF,TGTGCCAGCAGCCCTACTAGCGGGGGGACCACAGATACGCAGTATTTT
NA,NA,TRBV28,TRBJ1-2,CASSYSRSDYTF,TGTGCCAGCAGTTACTCCCGTAGTGACTACACCTTC
NA,NA,TRBV5-4,TRBJ1-2,CASSLFSGSYGYTF,TGTGCCAGCAGCTTATTTTCCGGGTCATATGGCTACACCTTC
NA,NA,TRBV6-5,TRBJ1-1,CASSYSRATEAFF,TGTGCCAGCAGTTACAGCAGGGCGACTGAAGCTTTCTTT
NA,NA,TRBV7-6,TRBJ1-4,CASSLAGGGATNEKLFF,TGTGCCAGCAGCTTAGCCGGGGGGGGCGCAACTAATGAAAAACTGTTTTTT
NA,NA,TRBV6-4,TRBJ1-1,CAAPQGHEAFF,TGTGCCGCGCCTCAGGGACATGAAGCTTTCTTT
NA,NA,TRBV6-1,TRBJ1-2,CASSEAVTASNYGYTF,TGTGCCAGCAGTGAAGCGGTTACAGCCTCAAACTATGGCTACACCTTC
NA,TRBD1,TRBV5-1,TRBJ1-6,CASSLEAGGYSPLHF,TGCGCCAGCAGCTTGGAGGCAGGGGGATATTCACCCCTCCACTTT
NA,NA,TRBV9,TRBJ2-5,CASSVASKETQYF,TGTGCCAGCAGCGTAGCTAGTAAAGAGACCCAGTACTTC
NA,TRBD2,TRBV7-9,TRBJ2-7,CASRDGTTPSYEQYF,TGTGCCAGCAGGGACGGGACTACCCCCTCCTACGAGCAGTACTTC
NA,NA,TRBV6-5,TRBJ2-1,CASSPTGGREQFF,TGTGCCAGCAGCCCCACCGGGGGGCGAGAGCAGTTCTTC
NA,NA,TRBV5-6,TRBJ1-4,CASSTRVTTTNEKLFF,TGTGCCAGCAGCACGAGGGTGACTACAACTAATGAAAAACTGTTTTTT
NA,NA,TRBV5-1,TRBJ1-2,CASSLREGGDGYTF,TGCGCCAGCAGCTTAAGGGAGGGGGGCGATGGCTACACCTTC
NA,NA,TRBV19,TRBJ2-5,CASSIGQGETQYF,TGTGCCAGTAGTATAGGGCAGGGGGAGACCCAGTACTTC
NA,NA,TRBV19,TRBJ1-2,CASSMQGSNYGYTF,TGTGCCAGTAGTATGCAGGGGTCTAACTATGGCTACACCTTC
NA,NA,TRBV28,TRBJ1-5,CASSTQGPYQPQHF,TGTGCCAGCAGCACTCAGGGGCCCTATCAGCCCCAGCATTTT
NA,NA,TRBV19,TRBJ2-1,CASSTGRGALEQFF,TGTGCCAGTAGCACGGGCCGGGGGGCTCTTGAGCAGTTCTTC
NA,NA,TRBV2,TRBJ2-1,CASSESGSSYNEQFF,TGTGCCAGCAGTGAATCCGGTAGCTCCTACAATGAGCAGTTCTTC
few,NA,TRBV29-1,TRBJ2-6,CSVAVGANVLTF,TGCAGCGTTGCGGTTGGGGCCAACGTCCTGACTTTC
NA,NA,TRBV6-7,TRBJ2-1,CASSYSKAASSYNEQFF,TGTGCCAGCAGTTACTCGAAGGCAGCGAGCTCCTACAATGAGCAGTTCTTC
NA,NA,TRBV5-8,TRBJ2-2,CASSWGSSTGELFF,TGTGCCAGCAGTTGGGGCAGTAGCACCGGGGAGCTGTTTTTT
NA,TRBD2,TRBV5-1,TRBJ2-7,CASSHEAGAPSYEQYF,TGCGCCAGCAGCCACGAAGCGGGAGCACCCTCCTACGAGCAGTACTTC
NA,TRBD1,TRBV19,TRBJ1-5,CASNQGGTGNQPQHF,TGTGCCAGTAATCAGGGGGGCACGGGCAATCAGCCCCAGCATTTT
NA,TRBD2,TRBV10-3,TRBJ2-3,CAISQIKRGSTDTQYF,TGTGCCATCAGCCAGATCAAGCGGGGGAGCACAGATACGCAGTATTTT
NA,TRBD1,TRBV7-8,TRBJ1-1,CASSWDRGNTEAFF,TGTGCCAGCAGCTGGGACAGGGGAAACACTGAAGCTTTCTTT
NA,TRBD1,TRBV28,TRBJ2-1,CASRTGSPYNEQFF,TGTGCCAGCAGGACAGGGTCCCCGTACAATGAGCAGTTCTTC
NA,NA,TRBV28,TRBJ2-2,CASSGTPTGELFF,TGTGCCAGCAGTGGGACTCCCACCGGGGAGCTGTTTTTT
NA,TRBD2,TRBV27,TRBJ2-1,CASSLLAGAEQFF,TGTGCCAGCAGTTTACTAGCGGGAGCTGAGCAGTTCTTC
NA,TRBD2,TRBV4-2,TRBJ2-5,CASSQSPSGGVETQYF,TGTGCCAGCAGCCAATCCCCTAGCGGGGGGGTGGAGACCCAGTACTTC
NA,TRBD2,TRBV27,TRBJ2-3,CASNAGTSADTQYF,TGTGCCAGCAACGCCGGGACTAGCGCTGATACGCAGTATTTT
NA,TRBD2,TRBV7-2,TRBJ2-5,CASSWSWTSGQETQYF,TGTGCCAGCAGCTGGTCCTGGACTAGCGGCCAAGAGACCCAGTACTTC
NA,TRBD1,TRBV2,TRBJ2-1,CASSDGRGPGNEQFF,TGTGCCAGCAGTGATGGCAGGGGGCCTGGCAATGAGCAGTTCTTC
NA,TRBD2,TRBV7-9,TRBJ2-2,CASSPASGGPDTGELFF,TGTGCCAGCAGCCCCGCGTCGGGGGGGCCTGACACCGGGGAGCTGTTTTTT
NA,TRBD1,TRBV19,TRBJ1-3,CASSRTGSGNTIYF,TGTGCCAGTAGTAGGACAGGCTCTGGAAACACCATATATTTT
NA,NA,TRBV9,TRBJ2-2,CASSDRLAGELFF,TGTGCCAGCAGCGACAGGTTAGCCGGGGAGCTGTTTTTT
NA,NA,TRBV9,TRBJ2-1,CASSVSMGDEQFF,TGTGCCAGCAGCGTAAGCATGGGCGATGAGCAGTTCTTC